The entry below gives a single T cell receptor (beta chain) sequence along with its context. Its antigen is undetermined. V was pared by 1 base and J by 6 bases, with 12 bases between. The CDR3 has 14 amino acids. Germline CDR1 and CDR2: MGHRA and YSYEKL. The data belong to a study of OX40 agonist ivuxolimab in advanced cancers. Study overall: The mean age was approximately 56 years, ranging from roughly 23 to 80, with more than 70% of participants male. Three patients got partial responses; one had hepatocellular carcinoma and two had cutaneous melanoma. Whole-study findings and limits: The antigens recognized by the expanded peripheral T cells, that is their antigen specificity, were not determined. At 0.1 to 3.0 mg/kg, clonal expansion of CD4+ and CD8+ blood T cells had occurred by week 6.

Using immunoSEQ multiplex PCR, the repertoire was profiled, and TCRdb retains in-frame clones only, with some absent. Among about 76,000 clones listed, over 70% were seen once. The genes are TRBV4-1 and TRBJ1-2; D gene uncertain. The TCR comes from an adult with an advanced solid tumor such as melanoma, head and neck, liver or kidney cancer. The input for sequencing was CD4+ or CD8+ T cells sorted from blood, taken in a trial of the OX40 agonist ivuxolimab. The CDR3: CASSQVAQNNGYTF. DNA for the CDR3: TGCGCCAGCAGCCAAGTAGCCCAGAATAATGGCTACACCTTC.